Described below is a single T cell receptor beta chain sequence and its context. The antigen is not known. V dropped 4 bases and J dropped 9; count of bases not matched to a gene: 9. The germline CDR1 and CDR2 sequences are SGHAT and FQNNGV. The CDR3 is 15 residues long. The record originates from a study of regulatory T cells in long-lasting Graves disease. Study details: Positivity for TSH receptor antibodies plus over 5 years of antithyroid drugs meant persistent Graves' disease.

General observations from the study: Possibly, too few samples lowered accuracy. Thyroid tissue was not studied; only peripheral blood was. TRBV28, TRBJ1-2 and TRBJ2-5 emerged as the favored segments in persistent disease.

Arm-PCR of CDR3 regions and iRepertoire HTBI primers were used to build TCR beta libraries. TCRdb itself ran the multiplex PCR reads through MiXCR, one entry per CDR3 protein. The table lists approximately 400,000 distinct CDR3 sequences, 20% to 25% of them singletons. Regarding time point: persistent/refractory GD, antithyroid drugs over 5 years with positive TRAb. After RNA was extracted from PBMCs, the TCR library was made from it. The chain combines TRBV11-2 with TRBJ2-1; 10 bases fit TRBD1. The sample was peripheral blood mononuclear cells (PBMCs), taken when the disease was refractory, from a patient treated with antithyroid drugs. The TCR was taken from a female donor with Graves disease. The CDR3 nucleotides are TGTGCCAGCAGCTCCCGGGACAGGGGTCGTGGTGAGCAGTTCTTC. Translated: CASSSRDRGRGEQFF.